The next 3 T cell receptor beta chains were all read from a single sample in a study of identical twins. TCRdb analysed the 5' RACE reads with MiXCR anew, one entry per CDR3 protein. The sample consists of approximately 1.8 million distinct CDR3 sequences, roughly 35% of them appearing once. The source material was cord blood. The receptors were sampled from a newborn girl in good health.

Points on this clonotype: The conserved phenylalanine or tryptophan normally closing the CDR3 is absent here, so this likely arose from a read error. The J gene is TRBJ1-5, the V gene TRBV6-6; TRBD1 might be the D (6 bases). Germline CDR1 and CDR2: MNHNY and SVGAGI (reference sequence). V dropped 4 bases and J dropped 1 base, with 11 bases sitting between them. This CDR3 region has 15 residues. The CDR3 nucleotides are TGTGCCAGCAGTTTTGCGGACAGAAGCAATCAGCCCCAGCATATT. Translation: CASSFADRSNQPQHI.

This clonotype was seen just once. The V gene is TRBV7-6, the J gene TRBJ2-3; no clear D. CDR1 and CDR2 (germline): SGHVS, FNYEAQ. This CDR3 comprises 15 residues. Trimming took 1 base from V and 2 from J, leaving 10 bases between them. DNA of the CDR3: TGTGCCAGCAGCTTAGGTAGCAGGATCACAGATACGCAGTATTTT. As protein: CASSLGSRITDTQYF.

The CDR3 DNA reads TGTGCCAGCAGCTTTAATGGGGGCCAAGAGACCCAGTTCTTC. Amino acid sequence: CASSFNGGQETQFF. This chain joins TRBV7-2 and TRBJ2-5, with D maybe TRBD1 (6 bases). The DNA end lines up better with TRBJ2-1; the J call may be wrong. The CDR3 runs to 14 residues. Per germline, CDR1 SGHTA and CDR2 FQGNSA.